The 27 T cell receptor beta chains below were found in one sample sequenced in a study of cytomegalovirus exposure and HLA in healthy donors. PCR employed 60 Vbeta and 13 Jbeta primers. Generated by immunoSEQ multiplex PCR, the TCRdb table keeps only in-frame clones and is missing some. This sample yields about 190,000 clones, of which approximately 90% are seen a single time; around 1% belongs to the top ten. Input material: PBMCs. Receptors were obtained from a boy aged 2 to 10 in good health and CMV-seronegative.

The chain is built from TRBV2 and TRBJ2-2, with D possibly matching TRBD1 (7 bases). Deletions cut 7 bases from V and 1 base from J, with 13 bases between. The germline gives CDR1 SNHLY, CDR2 FYNNEI. This CDR3 is 15 amino acids long. Here the CDR3 reads CASNPQGGNTGELFF. CDR3 bases: TGTGCCAGCAATCCCCAGGGGGGGAACACCGGGGAGCTGTTTTTT.

The table lists this clone with a count of one. The rearrangement joins TRBV4-1 to TRBJ2-1; a possible D gene is TRBD2 (5 bases). The length of the CDR3 is 14 residues. Germline-derived CDR1 and CDR2 are MGHRA and YSYEKL. Trimming took 4 bases from V and 10 from J, leaving 17 bases between them. The CDR3 region is CASSRLAESEEQFF. The DNA for the CDR3 is TGCGCCAGCAGCCGTCTAGCTGAATCAGAGGAGCAGTTCTTC.

This clone appeared a few times. Different DNA sequences within this sample yield the same CDR3. V is TRBV19 and J is TRBJ1-6, with no clear D. CDR1 and CDR2 from the germline V gene are LNHDA and SQIVND (reference sequence). Trimming stripped 0 bases from V and 0 bases from J, with 9 bases between. The CDR3 has 17 residues. This CDR3 reads CASSIDGEGSYNSPLHF. The CDR3 region has the DNA TGTGCCAGTAGTATAGATGGCGAGGGCTCCTATAATTCACCCCTCCACTTT. Supplemented by reference TRBV19 and TRBJ1-6, the full variable domain reads DGGITQSPKYLFRKEGQNVTLSCEQNLNHDAMYWYRQDPGQGLRLIYYSQIVNDFQKGDIAEGYSVSREKKESFPLTVTSAQKNPTAFYLCASSIDGEGSYNSPLHFGNGTRLTVT.

This chain uses TRBV9 with TRBJ1-1, with 7 nucleotides matching TRBD1. The junction had 1 base not matched to a gene; V was cut back by 2 bases and J by 0 bases. Germline values: CDR1 SGDLS, CDR2 YYNGEE. CDR3 size: 14 residues. The CDR3 bases are TGTGCCAGCAGCGTGGGACAGATGAACACTGAAGCTTTCTTT. It codes for CASSVGQMNTEAFF.

The V and J genes are TRBV30 and TRBJ2-5; tentatively, D is TRBD2 (6 bases). This CDR3 contains 10 residues. V lost 5 bases, J lost 10 bases, and 11 bases lay in between. Germline V gives CDR1 GTSNPN, CDR2 SVGIG (reference sequence). This CDR3 is CAWGGVIQYF. The CDR3 coding sequence is TGTGCCTGGGGAGGGGTTATCCAGTACTTC.

The V call is TRBV5-4, the J call TRBJ1-1; no reliable D call. The V end lost 0 bases, the J end lost 3 bases, and 12 bases lay between the germline ends. The CDR3 runs 15 residues. The germline V gene encodes CDR1 SGHNT and CDR2 YYREEE (reference sequence). The DNA of the CDR3 is TGTGCCAGCAGCTTGGTACGGCAGGCCGACACTGAAGCTTTCTTT. This codes for CASSLVRQADTEAFF.

The chain carries TRBV28 and TRBJ1-2; 9 nucleotides line up with TRBD1. The CDR3 has 18 residues. Germline CDR1 and CDR2: MDHEN and SYDVKM. V lost 5 bases, J lost 2 bases, and 15 bases stayed unmatched. DNA for the CDR3: TGTGCCAGCAGTCATACTCTCTATTGGGACAGGGAGAACTATGGCTACACCTTC. Translated, it gives CASSHTLYWDRENYGYTF.

A few counts support this clone. The chain recombines TRBV9 with TRBJ1-1; weak D call: TRBD1 (5 bases). CDR1 is SGDLS and CDR2 is YYNGEE in the germline V gene. There are 13 residues in the CDR3. With 2 bases removed from V and 4 bases from J, the gap between germline ends came to 9 bases. The CDR3 loop is CASSVRGGTEAFF. The DNA of the CDR3 is TGTGCCAGCAGCGTCCGCGGGGGCACTGAAGCTTTCTTT.

The chain is built from TRBV5-1 and TRBJ1-4, with D perhaps TRBD1 (5 bases). Germline CDR1 reads SGHRS; CDR2 reads YFSETQ. The CDR3 totals 15 residues. Trimming cost V 2 bases and J 6 bases, with 14 bases left between them. CDR3 residues: CASSLFSSGDEKLFF. The DNA of the CDR3 is TGCGCCAGCAGCTTATTCTCGTCGGGGGATGAAAAACTGTTTTTT.

This chain connects TRBV2 to TRBJ2-3; D may be TRBD2 (5 bases). V lost 7 bases and J lost 1, with 21 bases in between. This CDR3 has 17 residues. Germline V gives CDR1 SNHLY, CDR2 FYNNEI. CDR3 residues: CASKDLSLLGGTDTQYF. The CDR3 DNA follows: TGTGCCAGCAAGGATCTAAGCCTCCTCGGGGGCACAGATACGCAGTATTTT.

The CDR3 region has the DNA TGTGCCAGCAGCCGGACTCGTGATGGAAACACCATATATTTT. Residues: CASSRTRDGNTIYF. The rearrangement joins TRBV7-8 to TRBJ1-3; unclear D gene. CDR3 size: 14 residues. Germline V CDR1 and CDR2: SGHVS, FQNEAQ. V was pared by 5 bases and J by 3 bases, with 11 bases between. The full variable domain, its missing parts supplied by reference TRBV7-8 and TRBJ1-3, is GAGVSQSPRYKVAKRGQDVALRCDPISGHVSLFWYQQALGQGPEFLTYFQNEAQLDKSGLPSDRFFAERPEGSVSTLKIQRTQQEDSAVYLCASSRTRDGNTIYFGEGSWLTVV.

This clone was picked up a small number of times. The CDR3 DNA reads as TGTGCCAGAAGTAAAGAGCGGGAGCCGAACACCGGGGAGCTGTTTTTT. Encoded protein: CARSKEREPNTGELFF. The chain carries TRBV25-1 and TRBJ2-2; 8 nucleotides match TRBD2. This CDR3 has 16 amino acids. Germline V gives CDR1 MGHDK, CDR2 SYGVNS. Losses at the gene ends were 9 bases for V and 0 bases for J; bases not matched to a gene: 9.

The chain is built from TRBV6-5 and TRBJ1-1, with D possibly matching TRBD1 (5 bases). V lost 8 bases, J lost 5 bases, and 15 bases lay in between. CDR1 and CDR2 from the germline V gene are MNHEY and SVGAGI. The CDR3 spans 13 residues. CDR3 amino acids: CASVPRDRTEAFF. DNA of the CDR3: TGTGCCAGCGTCCCGCGGGACCGAACTGAAGCTTTCTTT.

This clone was seen more than once but under ten times. This chain links TRBV6-5 with TRBJ1-4, with D possibly matching TRBD1 (6 bases). Trimming removed 8 bases from V and 6 bases from J, with 16 bases in between. Germline V gene data show CDR1 as MNHEY and CDR2 as SVGAGI. This CDR3 has 14 residues. In DNA form, the CDR3 reads TGTGCCAGCTCATTCAGGGGTGGAGATGAAAAACTGTTTTTT. Protein: CASSFRGGDEKLFF.

To note about this clone: Compared with germline, one end of the junction differs, possibly owing to a read error. Other DNA sequences in this specimen translate into the identical CDR3. This chain links TRBV6-5 with TRBJ2-5; 8 nucleotides line up with TRBD1. Per the germline V gene, CDR1 is MNHEY and CDR2 is SVGAGI. The length of the CDR3 is 14 residues. CDR3 DNA sequence: TGCGCCAGCAGTCCAACAGGGGGCCAAGAGACCCAGTACTTC. This codes for CASSPTGGQETQYF.

V gene TRBV14 combines with J gene TRBJ2-3, with TRBD2 identical over 8 bases. The J segment lost 2 bases and the V segment lost 1 base, leaving 5 bases of the junction unmatched. CDR1 and CDR2 (germline): SGHDN, FVKESK. This CDR3 contains 16 residues. CDR3 in amino acids: CASSQVAGQVTDTQYF. The DNA of the CDR3 is TGTGCCAGCAGCCAAGTAGCGGGACAAGTCACAGATACGCAGTATTTT.

Only a few counts were recorded for this clone. The chain combines TRBV19 with TRBJ2-7; possible D gene TRBD2, 6 bases. The CDR3 spans 14 residues. The germline V and J ends were trimmed by 5 bases and 0 bases, with 11 bases remaining between them. From germline, CDR1 is LNHDA and CDR2 SQIVND (reference sequence). The DNA for the CDR3 is TGTGCCAGTAGTGCTGGGGACTCCTCCTACGAGCAGTACTTC. Translating gives CASSAGDSSYEQYF.

V and J are TRBV9 and TRBJ2-7, with a possible D match to TRBD2 (6 bases). With 3 bases removed from V and 4 bases from J, the gap between germline ends came to 14 bases. Germline assignment: CDR1 SGDLS and CDR2 YYNGEE. The CDR3 spans 14 residues. CDR3 region: CASSAGGTQYEQYF. The CDR3 DNA reads as TGTGCCAGCAGCGCCGGGGGTACACAATACGAGCAGTACTTC.

The rearrangement uses TRBV5-4 and TRBJ2-7, with 8 bases lining up with TRBD1. The CDR3 covers 13 residues. The V gene end was trimmed by 2 bases and the J gene end by 3 bases; junction bases not matched to a gene: 1. The germline gives CDR1 SGHNT, CDR2 YYREEE (reference sequence). CDR3 DNA sequence: TGTGCCAGCAGCTTCACAGGGGGCTACGAGCAGTACTTC. Its protein is CASSFTGGYEQYF.

The genes are TRBV11-3 and TRBJ2-7; D is undetermined. The CDR3 consists of 14 residues. Germline V gene lookup returns CDR1 SGHNT and CDR2 YENEEA. The ends were cut back, 5 bases at V and 0 bases at J, with 11 bases in the middle. CDR3: CASSSSRSSYEQYF. CDR3 nucleotides: TGTGCCAGCAGCAGTAGCCGGAGCTCCTACGAGCAGTACTTC. The full variable domain, completed using reference TRBV11-3 and TRBJ2-7, is EAGVVQSPRYKIIEKKQPVAFWCNPISGHNTLYWYLQNLGQGPELLIRYENEEAVDDSQLPKDRFSAERLKGVDSTLKIQPAELGDSAVYLCASSSSRSSYEQYFGPGTRLTVT.

The chain is built from TRBV9 and TRBJ2-7, with a tentative D call TRBD2 (6 bases). The V and J ends lost 0 bases and 5 bases respectively, with 12 bases between them. The CDR3 is made up of 14 amino acids. Per germline, CDR1 SGDLS and CDR2 YYNGEE. CDR3: CASSVVTSCHEQYF. In DNA form, the CDR3 reads TGTGCCAGCAGCGTAGTGACTAGTTGCCACGAGCAGTACTTC.

The chain joins TRBV29-1 to TRBJ2-7, with a tentative D call TRBD2 (6 bases). CDR1 is SQVTM, CDR2 ANQGSEA, per germline. V was pared by 7 bases and J by 5 bases, with 27 bases between. CDR3 length: 16 residues. The CDR3 protein is CSARGAGRTGENEQYF. The CDR3 nucleotides read TGCAGCGCCCGCGGGGCGGGGCGGACGGGGGAAAACGAGCAGTACTTC.

This clone appeared a few times. This chain uses TRBV2 with TRBJ1-4; a weak D match, TRBD1 (6 bases). CDR1 is SNHLY, CDR2 FYNNEI, per germline. V shed 4 bases and J shed 0 bases, with 9 bases lying between them. The CDR3 extends over 15 amino acids. CDR3: CASSVGQTTNEKLFF. The DNA for the CDR3 is TGTGCCAGCAGTGTAGGACAGACAACTAATGAAAAACTGTTTTTT.

This clone was counted only a few times. CDR3 nucleotide sequence: TGCGCCAGCTCGGACAGGGGCAATTCACCCCTCCACTTT. It encodes CASSDRGNSPLHF. The V call is TRBV5-1, the J call TRBJ1-6; 9 positions agree with TRBD1. With V trimmed by 7 bases and J by 7 bases, 3 bases remained unmatched. There are 13 residues in the CDR3. Germline-derived CDR1 and CDR2 are SGHRS and YFSETQ.

The J gene is TRBJ2-7, the V gene TRBV2, with a tentative D call TRBD2 (5 bases). Germline CDR1 reads SNHLY; CDR2 reads FYNNEI. Trimming left V 2 bases short and J 3 bases short, with 8 bases between. The CDR3 length is 13 residues. The CDR3 bases are TGTGCCAGCAGTGAACGGGGAAGCTACGAGCAGTACTTC. It specifies CASSERGSYEQYF.

J is TRBJ2-7 and V is TRBV7-8, with 8 bases that match TRBD1. V dropped 0 bases and J dropped 5; count of bases not matched to a gene: 3. Germline loops: CDR1 SGHVS, CDR2 FQNEAQ. The CDR3 is 14 residues long. The CDR3 is CASSLARGLDEQYF. The CDR3 DNA is TGTGCCAGCAGCTTAGCCAGGGGGCTCGACGAGCAGTACTTC.

The count of this clone is one. The CDR3 sequence is CASGLQGSFAGYTF. In nucleotides, the CDR3 is TGTGCTAGTGGCTTACAAGGGAGTTTCGCTGGCTACACCTTC. The gene calls are TRBV12-5 and TRBJ1-2, with D unclear. Trimming pared 6 bases from V and 7 bases from J, leaving 18 bases between. Germline V CDR1 and CDR2: LGHNT, FRNRAP. This CDR3 spans 14 amino acids. The variable domain in full, with the rest retrieved from reference TRBV12-5 and TRBJ1-2, is DARVTQTPRHKVTEMGQEVTMRCQPILGHNTVFWYRQTMMQGLELLAYFRNRAPLDDSGMPKDRFSAEMPDATLATLKIQPSEPRDSAVYFCASGLQGSFAGYTFGSGTRLTVV.